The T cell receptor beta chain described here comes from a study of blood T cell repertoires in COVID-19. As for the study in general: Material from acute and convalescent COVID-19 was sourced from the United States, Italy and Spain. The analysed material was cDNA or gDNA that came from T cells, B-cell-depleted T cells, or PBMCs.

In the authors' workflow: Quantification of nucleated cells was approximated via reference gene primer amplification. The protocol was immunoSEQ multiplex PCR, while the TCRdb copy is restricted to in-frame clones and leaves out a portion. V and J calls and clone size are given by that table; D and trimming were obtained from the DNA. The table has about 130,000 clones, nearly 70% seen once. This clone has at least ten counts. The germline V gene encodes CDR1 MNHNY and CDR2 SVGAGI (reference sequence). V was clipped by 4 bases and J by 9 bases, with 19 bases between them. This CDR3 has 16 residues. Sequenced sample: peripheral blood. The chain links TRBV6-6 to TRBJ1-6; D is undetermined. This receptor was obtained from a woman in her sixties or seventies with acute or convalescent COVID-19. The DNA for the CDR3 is TGTGCCAGCAGTTTCCCTCCGGGGTGGAATGGTTCACCCCTCCACTTT. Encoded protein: CASSFPPGWNGSPLHF.